Listed below are T cell receptor beta chains from one sample, sequenced in a study of T cells in Graves' hyperthyroidism and ophthalmopathy. TCRdb reanalysed the multiplex PCR reads using MiXCR and keeps one entry per CDR3 protein. In the table there are about 560,000 distinct CDR3 sequences, 14% of which are singletons. Sample: blood. The receptors stem from a woman in her forties with Graves' hyperthyroidism. Each CDR3 is given with its conserved first and last residue. The D gene is left open where the match is weak.

D gene: NA; J gene: TRBJ1-5; V gene: TRBV5-4; CDR3 protein: CASSTEGTSAQHF
D gene: NA; J gene: TRBJ1-1; V gene: TRBV30; CDR3 protein: CAWKFSVGGIEAFF
D gene: NA; J gene: TRBJ1-5; V gene: TRBV6-1; CDR3 protein: CASRLTQTSNQPQHF
D gene: NA; J gene: TRBJ1-3; V gene: TRBV11-3; CDR3 protein: CASSLEDGLSGNTIYF
D gene: TRBD2; J gene: TRBJ2-1; V gene: TRBV13; CDR3 protein: CASRDPGGLAGVNEQFF
D gene: TRBD1; J gene: TRBJ2-1; V gene: TRBV28; CDR3 protein: CASSLVAGQGLYNEQFF
D gene: NA; J gene: TRBJ2-1; V gene: TRBV29-1; CDR3 protein: CSAVQGYEQFF
D gene: NA; J gene: TRBJ2-1; V gene: TRBV28; CDR3 protein: CASSSGDYNEQFF
D gene: NA; J gene: TRBJ2-7; V gene: TRBV29-1; CDR3 protein: CSVVTGFYEQYF
D gene: NA; J gene: TRBJ2-1; V gene: TRBV7-2; CDR3 protein: CASSLRVYNEQFF
D gene: NA; J gene: TRBJ2-3; V gene: TRBV5-1; CDR3 protein: CASSPTKPPDTQYF
D gene: NA; J gene: TRBJ2-1; V gene: TRBV18; CDR3 protein: CASSPPMGDKRREQFF
D gene: TRBD1; J gene: TRBJ1-5; V gene: TRBV7-6; CDR3 protein: CASSLDTGAGQPQHF
D gene: NA; J gene: TRBJ1-1; V gene: TRBV4-1; CDR3 protein: CASGADGENTEAFF
D gene: NA; J gene: TRBJ2-7; V gene: TRBV3-1; CDR3 protein: CASSQAGIDEQYF
D gene: NA; J gene: TRBJ2-1; V gene: TRBV5-8; CDR3 protein: CASSFYGTTNEQFF
D gene: NA; J gene: TRBJ2-7; V gene: TRBV20-1; CDR3 protein: CSAEKLRESFEQYF
D gene: NA; J gene: TRBJ1-1; V gene: TRBV11-2; CDR3 protein: CASSRNRVGTEAFF
D gene: NA; J gene: TRBJ1-1; V gene: TRBV14; CDR3 protein: CASSPSPRVEAFF
D gene: TRBD2; J gene: TRBJ2-1; V gene: TRBV7-9; CDR3 protein: CASSLGLAGRNEQFF
D gene: NA; J gene: TRBJ2-2; V gene: TRBV4-2; CDR3 protein: CASSQVSGLNTGELFF
D gene: NA; J gene: TRBJ2-3; V gene: TRBV7-9; CDR3 protein: CASSLGMGPADTQYF
D gene: TRBD2; J gene: TRBJ2-1; V gene: TRBV7-9; CDR3 protein: CASSLGSGRSYNEQFF
D gene: NA; J gene: TRBJ2-7; V gene: TRBV5-1; CDR3 protein: CASSAPGTEYSYEQYF
D gene: TRBD1; J gene: TRBJ1-5; V gene: TRBV7-8; CDR3 protein: CASSPSGDRGSNQPQHF
D gene: NA; J gene: TRBJ2-4; V gene: TRBV6-1; CDR3 protein: CASTSTGGANIQYF
D gene: TRBD2; J gene: TRBJ2-1; V gene: TRBV2; CDR3 protein: CASSAGTPGGEQFF
D gene: NA; J gene: TRBJ2-5; V gene: TRBV11-2; CDR3 protein: CASSPDRQETQYF
D gene: NA; J gene: TRBJ2-1; V gene: TRBV7-9; CDR3 protein: CAANSGGARDEQFF
D gene: NA; J gene: TRBJ1-1; V gene: TRBV27; CDR3 protein: CASSPPPSLGTEAFF
D gene: NA; J gene: TRBJ1-5; V gene: TRBV6-1; CDR3 protein: CASGSNQPQHF
D gene: NA; J gene: TRBJ2-7; V gene: TRBV7-2; CDR3 protein: CASSFSGAIYEQYF
D gene: NA; J gene: TRBJ1-1; V gene: TRBV29-1; CDR3 protein: CSVTGALNTEAFF
D gene: NA; J gene: TRBJ2-1; V gene: TRBV30; CDR3 protein: CAWSMGLYNDQFF
D gene: NA; J gene: TRBJ2-7; V gene: TRBV5-1; CDR3 protein: CASSLVGAQQYF
D gene: NA; J gene: TRBJ1-5; V gene: TRBV7-8; CDR3 protein: CASSLGTSYSNQPQHF
D gene: NA; J gene: TRBJ2-1; V gene: TRBV6-1; CDR3 protein: CASSYGDPLQPPYNEQFF
D gene: NA; J gene: TRBJ2-7; V gene: TRBV3-1; CDR3 protein: CASSQAGGCEQCF
D gene: NA; J gene: TRBJ2-7; V gene: TRBV25-1; CDR3 protein: CASSVAGTQQHEQYF
D gene: NA; J gene: TRBJ1-2; V gene: TRBV9; CDR3 protein: CASSRSDHDGYTF
D gene: NA; J gene: TRBJ2-1; V gene: TRBV29-1; CDR3 protein: CSVEFETYNEQFF
D gene: NA; J gene: TRBJ1-3; V gene: TRBV12-3/TRBV12-4; CDR3 protein: CASSFGQISGNTIYF
D gene: NA; J gene: TRBJ2-7; V gene: TRBV2; CDR3 protein: CASCDPRESSYEQYF
D gene: NA; J gene: TRBJ1-3; V gene: TRBV28; CDR3 protein: CASSLWAGSGNTIYF
D gene: TRBD2; J gene: TRBJ2-1; V gene: TRBV6-1; CDR3 protein: CASSGNLGLGEHNEQFF
D gene: NA; J gene: TRBJ2-5; V gene: TRBV7-3; CDR3 protein: CASSLTPSAPETQYF
D gene: TRBD1; J gene: TRBJ1-5; V gene: TRBV5-1; CDR3 protein: CASSEQTGSNQPQHF
D gene: NA; J gene: TRBJ2-1; V gene: TRBV7-2; CDR3 protein: CASSNTSSSYNEQFF
D gene: NA; J gene: TRBJ2-7; V gene: TRBV28; CDR3 protein: CASRTAIPQLRPGQYF
D gene: NA; J gene: TRBJ1-2; V gene: TRBV5-1; CDR3 protein: CASSPNTGTDYTF
D gene: NA; J gene: TRBJ2-2; V gene: TRBV30; CDR3 protein: CAWMETWTGNTGELFF
D gene: NA; J gene: TRBJ2-7; V gene: TRBV20-1; CDR3 protein: CSAAPWEGPYEQYF
D gene: TRBD2; J gene: TRBJ2-1; V gene: TRBV6-1; CDR3 protein: CASSALGGSIDEQFF
D gene: TRBD1; J gene: TRBJ2-3; V gene: TRBV5-1; CDR3 protein: CASSLSGQGGRDTQYF
D gene: TRBD2; J gene: TRBJ2-2; V gene: TRBV11-2; CDR3 protein: CASSSTSGATRELFF
D gene: NA; J gene: TRBJ2-7; V gene: TRBV28; CDR3 protein: CASSLRAKRSSYEQYF
D gene: TRBD1; J gene: TRBJ2-5; V gene: TRBV2; CDR3 protein: CASSGPGGRETQYF
D gene: NA; J gene: TRBJ2-4; V gene: TRBV5-1; CDR3 protein: CASSPTALAKNIQYF